The clone carrying this TCR beta chain occurred a few times. Its antigen remains unknown. Trimming removed 4 bases at V and 6 bases at J, with 13 bases between. Looked up from germline, CDR1 is SGHTA and CDR2 is FQGNSA. The CDR3 length is 13 residues. These data originate in a study of CD8 T cells in ankylosing spondylitis. Preparation of TCR beta libraries was done by quantitative 5'-RACE with molecular barcodes. TCRdb passed the 5' RACE reads through MiXCR, listing each CDR3 protein once. The table includes about 400,000 distinct CDR3 sequences, around 24% detected once. Study-wide results and limits: One TCR beta motif, made up of roughly eight highly homologous variants, appeared characteristic of ankylosing spondylitis blood. Matched synovial fluid from ankylosing spondylitis patients was reported to be enriched for disease-linked clones. Relatively scarce in peripheral blood, disease-linked clones were CD8+. Earlier reports found some motif variants in synovial fluid and blood in reactive arthritis.

The sequenced material came from blood, either unsorted or a sorted T cell fraction (not recorded which). The chain is built from TRBV7-2 and TRBJ2-7; D is ambiguous. The sequence was collected from a male donor with ankylosing spondylitis. CDR3 in amino acids: CASSSSVFGEQYF. Here the CDR3 DNA reads TGTGCCAGCAGCTCCTCTGTCTTTGGCGAGCAGTACTTC.